A selection of T cell receptor beta chains follows, all from one sample in a study of blood T cell repertoires in COVID-19. TCRdb's table, derived via immunoSEQ multiplex PCR, lists solely in-frame clones and lacks some. The sample records about 200,000 clones, 83% being singletons. The sequenced sample consisted of peripheral blood. These receptors were obtained from a woman between 40 and 55 years old with active or convalescent COVID-19. Both conserved end residues are part of each CDR3. Each record gives: V gene, clone size, J gene, D gene, CDR3 protein, CDR3 DNA. D genes are given only for firm matches. Expanded clones get a size class; other rows say once, few or many, or leave the size out.

>TRBV5-6|NA|TRBJ2-7|TRBD1
CASSLRLTGGSYEQYF
TGTGCCAGCAGCTTGAGGCTCACAGGGGGCTCCTACGAGCAGTACTTC
>TRBV6-5|NA|TRBJ1-1|TRBD1
CASRISRGQGRSAFF
TGTGCCAGCAGAATATCCCGGGGACAGGGTCGCTCGGCTTTCTTT
>TRBV6-2/TRBV6-3|NA|TRBJ2-5|NA
CASSYHAGKETQYF
TGTGCCAGCAGTTATCACGCGGGAAAGGAGACCCAGTACTTC
>TRBV19|NA|TRBJ1-1|NA
CASYGLYRNTEAFF
TGTGCCAGCTATGGGTTGTACAGGAACACTGAAGCTTTCTTT
>TRBV7-8|NA|TRBJ2-3|TRBD1
CASSQGARDTQYF
TGTGCCAGCAGCCAGGGGGCTCGAGATACGCAGTATTTT
>TRBV13|NA|TRBJ2-3|TRBD2
CASEKTAGGLTRSQYF
TGTGCCAGCGAGAAGACAGCGGGGGGTCTCACGAGGTCGCAGTATTTT
>TRBV2|many|TRBJ1-5|NA
CASRGHVLGQPQHF
TGTGCCAGCAGGGGACACGTACTAGGTCAGCCCCAGCATTTT
>TRBV5-5|NA|TRBJ2-7|TRBD1
CASKIEGQSYYEQYF
TGTGCCAGCAAGATTGAGGGACAGAGTTACTACGAGCAGTACTTC
>TRBV6-2/TRBV6-3|NA|TRBJ2-1|TRBD2
CASSYGLAGLDEQFF
TGTGCCAGCAGTTACGGCCTAGCGGGGTTAGATGAGCAGTTCTTC
>TRBV3-1/TRBV3-2|NA|TRBJ2-5|TRBD1
CASSQDLGGGETQYF
TGTGCCAGCAGCCAAGATCTAGGGGGCGGAGAGACCCAGTACTTC
>TRBV5-1|once|TRBJ2-1|TRBD2
CASSLGLAGTHNEQFF
TGCGCCAGCAGCTTGGGACTAGCGGGGACTCACAATGAGCAGTTCTTC
>TRBV7-9|NA|TRBJ1-2|NA
CASSLGQATLLYGYTF
TGTGCCAGCAGCTTAGGGCAGGCGACCCTCCTCTATGGCTACACCTTC
>TRBV11-1|NA|TRBJ2-3|TRBD2
CASDSGAGGLDTQYF
TGTGCCAGCGACTCCGGAGCGGGGGGATTAGATACGCAGTATTTT
>TRBV3-1/TRBV3-2|NA|TRBJ2-2|NA
CASSPSSGELFF
TGTGCCAGCAGCCCTAGTTCCGGGGAGCTGTTTTTT
>TRBV29-1|NA|TRBJ1-3|NA
CSVGRATGNTIYF
TGCAGCGTTGGGAGGGCGACTGGAAACACCATATATTTT
>TRBV9|NA|TRBJ2-7|TRBD1
CASSDSRDSHYEQYF
TGTGCCAGCAGCGATAGCCGGGACAGTCACTACGAGCAGTACTTC
>TRBV28|NA|TRBJ1-2|TRBD1
CASSAGTGDHGYTF
TGTGCCAGCAGTGCCGGGACAGGGGATCATGGCTACACCTTC
>TRBV27|NA|TRBJ2-6|NA
CASSFEAGAGANVLTF
TGTGCCAGCAGTTTCGAGGCAGGGGCTGGGGCCAACGTCCTGACTTTC
>TRBV7-9|few|TRBJ1-1|NA
CASSLDWSGPNTEAFF
TGTGCCAGCAGCTTAGATTGGTCAGGCCCGAACACTGAAGCTTTCTTT
>TRBV4-3|NA|TRBJ2-3|NA
CASSQVVIPTSTDTQYF
TGCGCCAGCAGCCAAGTGGTAATCCCAACTAGCACAGATACGCAGTATTTT
>TRBV9|NA|TRBJ2-2|NA
CASSVELRLPPHTGELFF
TGTGCCAGCAGCGTAGAACTAAGGCTCCCCCCGCACACCGGGGAGCTGTTTTTT
>TRBV4-1|NA|TRBJ2-5|NA
CASSQDSDQETQYF
TGCGCCAGCAGCCAAGATAGTGACCAAGAGACCCAGTACTTC
>TRBV27|NA|TRBJ2-1|NA
CASSPSWGLRNEQFF
TGTGCCAGCAGTCCCTCTTGGGGACTCCGTAATGAGCAGTTCTTC
>TRBV19|once|TRBJ2-1|TRBD2
CASSRGLAGGLRQFF
TGTGCCAGTAGTAGAGGACTAGCGGGGGGGTTACGGCAGTTCTTC
>TRBV25-1|NA|TRBJ2-3|TRBD2
CASSIRDASGITDTQYF
TGTGCCAGCAGTATACGGGACGCTAGCGGGATAACAGATACGCAGTATTTT
>TRBV2|NA|TRBJ1-6|NA
CATLQGNSPLHF
TGTGCCACCTTGCAGGGGAATTCACCCCTCCACTTT
>TRBV5-6|NA|TRBJ2-7|NA
CASSLFYVGGTDTYEQYF
TGTGCCAGCAGCTTGTTTTACGTTGGGGGGACGGACACCTACGAGCAGTACTTC
>TRBV10-1|once|TRBJ1-2|NA
CASSPGLAYRGSNYGYTF
TGCGCCAGCAGTCCTGGGTTGGCGTATCGGGGATCGAACTATGGCTACACCTTC
>TRBV11-2|NA|TRBJ2-1|TRBD2
CASSGGGGRVSYNEQFF
TGTGCCAGCAGCGGTGGTGGCGGGAGAGTCTCCTACAATGAGCAGTTCTTC
>TRBV30|NA|TRBJ1-1|TRBD1
CAWSALGQGSNEAFF
TGTGCCTGGAGCGCGCTTGGACAGGGGTCGAATGAAGCTTTCTTT
>TRBV5-1|NA|TRBJ1-6|NA
CASSGSVGMSPLHF
TGCGCCAGCAGCGGAAGTGTCGGGATGTCACCCCTCCACTTT
>TRBV10-3|NA|TRBJ2-7|TRBD1
CAIRSGTGTYEQYF
TGTGCCATCAGGTCCGGGACAGGGACCTACGAGCAGTACTTC
>TRBV27|NA|TRBJ1-2|TRBD1
CASSPDRDGYTF
TGTGCCAGCAGTCCTGACAGGGACGGCTACACCTTC
>TRBV9|NA|TRBJ1-1|NA
CASQGWADTEAFF
TGTGCCAGTCAGGGCTGGGCGGACACTGAAGCTTTCTTT
>TRBV5-5|NA|TRBJ1-1|TRBD1
CASSYGQGAEAFF
TGTGCCAGCAGTTACGGACAGGGCGCTGAAGCTTTCTTT
>TRBV11-3|few|TRBJ1-2|NA
CASSPGTRGYGYTF
TGTGCCAGCAGCCCCGGAACCCGAGGTTATGGCTACACCTTC
>TRBV4-1|NA|TRBJ1-4|TRBD1
CASSQAVVQTGGNEKLFF
TGCGCCAGCAGCCAAGCTGTCGTCCAGACAGGGGGTAATGAAAAACTGTTTTTT